This entry describes one T cell receptor (beta chain). Its target is not known. Patients were newly diagnosed with stage II-IVA oral cavity squamous cell carcinoma without prior systemic or radiation treatment. These data are taken from a study of neoadjuvant anti-PD-1 for oral cavity cancer. Study-wide results and caveats: With a few patients per group, TCR findings need larger cohorts.

Generated by immunoSEQ multiplex PCR, the TCRdb table keeps only in-frame clones and is missing some. The repertoire holds 75,000 or so clones, with 84% as singletons. The CDR3 is 11 residues long. CDR1 is MNHNS and CDR2 is SASEGT in the germline V gene. V was pared by 6 bases and J by 5 bases, with 8 bases between. The receptor was derived from a person aged 35-79 years with oral cavity squamous cell carcinoma. Material: PBMCs, obtained before nivolumab (anti-PD-1) treatment. The chain uses TRBV6-1 and TRBJ2-7, with D perhaps TRBD1 (5 bases). DNA for the CDR3: TGTGCCAGCAGCAGGGCTGACGAGCAGTACTTC. Residues: CASSRADEQYF.